This T cell receptor beta chain was captured in a study of spatial heterogeneity in lung cancer. Overall study findings and caveats: The study found that expanded intratumoral alpha and beta TCR counts tracked tumor mutation counts.

MiXCR, applied by TCRdb to the 5' RACE reads, yields one record per CDR3 protein. Of about 1,400 distinct CDR3 sequences listed, around 13% are singletons. The CDR3 is made up of 14 amino acids. CDR1 is LGHDT and CDR2 is YNNKEL in the germline V gene (reference sequence). The V end lost 5 bases, the J end lost 1 base, and 8 bases lay between the germline ends. The time point denotes: sample taken at primary tumor resection. Whole RNA obtained from tumor, nontumor lung or frozen PBMC underwent sequencing without sorting. In its sample, this clonotype was seen a few times. Antigen: not known. The chain has TRBV3-1 and TRBJ2-2, with D possibly being TRBD1 (5 bases). This sequence was found in a female donor with early-stage non-small cell lung cancer. Sample: lung tumor tissue, taken at surgery. CDR3 protein: CASSSDRNTGELFF. In DNA form, the CDR3 reads TGTGCCAGCAGCTCAGACAGGAACACCGGGGAGCTGTTTTTT.